Shown below are 25 T cell receptor beta chains from a single sample sequenced in a study of blood T cells in healthy people across ages (dated by TCRdb to 2014 to 2015). Libraries were constructed by 5' RACE. Sequenced using an Illumina HiSeq 2500. A second PCR of about 7 to 12 cycles was performed with a sample-barcoded 5' primer and a J-beta primer mix. Through fastp at Q25 and MiXCR, TCRdb rebuilt clones from the public reads, retaining in-frame beta chains. Here each entry gathers all rows of one CDR3 protein and keeps the most common genes and DNA. The sample table records 800,000 to 950,000 distinct CDR3 sequences; under 35% of these occur just once. The ten most abundant clones make up around 9.6% of the sample. This sample also appeared in a second study, on T cells of mothers and their children.

Specimen: blood. The receptors stem from a woman aged 40-49 years in good health.

This clonotype appeared a few times. This chain joins TRBV9 and TRBJ2-2; tentatively, D is TRBD2 (5 bases). Per germline, CDR1 SGDLS and CDR2 YYNGEE. The CDR3 totals 15 residues. V was cut by 4 bases and J by 4 bases, with 14 bases left in between. In DNA, the CDR3 is TGTGCCAGCAGCCCCAGTGGGGAGATCACCGGGGAGCTGTTTTTT. Translated, it gives CASSPSGEITGELFF.

In its sample, this clonotype was seen many times. The CDR3, as DNA: TGTGCCAGCAGCTCCAGTGGGGAAACTGAGCAGTTCTTC. Its translation: CASSSSGETEQFF. The J gene is TRBJ2-1, the V gene TRBV7-9; D gene uncertain. The V and J ends lost 4 bases and 9 bases respectively, with 13 bases between them. The CDR3 is 13 residues long. Germline values: CDR1 SEHNR, CDR2 FQNEAQ (reference sequence).

V usage is TRBV12-3 or TRBV12-4 and J usage is TRBJ1-1; 7 bases map to TRBD1. The CDR3 is 16 residues long. Trimming cost V 1 base and J 0 bases; bases outside gene matches: 5. The CDR3 is CASSLGGGQMNTEAFF. CDR3 nucleotides: TGTGCCAGCAGTTTAGGGGGGGGACAGATGAACACTGAAGCTTTCTTT.

Here the CDR3 DNA reads TGTGCCAGCAGCCCACCGGGACAGGCTTCAATTAGGGAAGCTTTCTTT. Its translation: CASSPPGQASIREAFF. The rearrangement links TRBV9 to TRBJ1-1; 8 bases are a match to TRBD1. CDR3 length equals 16 residues. In germline, CDR1 is SGDLS, CDR2 YYNGEE. V was clipped by 4 bases and J by 8 bases; unmatched bases: 16.

This clonotype was seen only a few times. V gene TRBV28 combines with J gene TRBJ2-3; D perhaps matches TRBD1 (8 bases). There are 15 residues in the CDR3. V lost 2 bases, J lost 5 bases, and 14 bases lay in between. Germline V gene data show CDR1 as MDHEN and CDR2 as SYDVKM. The CDR3 DNA is TGTGCCAGCAGTTTAGGGGGGGACAGGAGAGATACGCAGTATTTT. Its translation is CASSLGGDRRDTQYF.

Only a few counts were recorded for this clonotype. This sequence joins TRBV3-1 and TRBJ2-7; tentatively, D is TRBD1 (5 bases). CDR1 is LGHDT and CDR2 is YNNKEL in the germline V gene (reference sequence). V was cut by 0 bases and J by 0 bases, with 12 bases left in between. The CDR3 has 16 amino acids. The CDR3 DNA sequence: TGTGCCAGCAGCCAAGATTCACAGGCGAGCTCCTACGAGCAGTACTTC. Amino acid sequence: CASSQDSQASSYEQYF.

As for this clonotype: A single base separates this from a much larger clone, so it may be a read error. The chain is built from TRBV28 and TRBJ2-1; D is unresolved. Germline assignment: CDR1 MDHEN and CDR2 SYDVKM. The CDR3 has 14 residues. CDR3 sequence: CANSFQRRRDEQFF. The CDR3 DNA follows: TGTGCCAACAGTTTCCAACGAAGAAGGGATGAGCAGTTCTTC.

The sample holds many counts of this clonotype. V and J are TRBV20-1 and TRBJ1-2, with D unresolved. CDR1 DFQATT and CDR2 SNEGSKA come from the germline V gene (reference sequence). The CDR3 is 16 residues long. V dropped 0 bases and J dropped 4 bases, with 18 bases sitting between them. CDR3 residues: CSAREAGSHSFYGYTF. CDR3 bases: TGCAGTGCTAGAGAAGCCGGGTCCCACTCATTCTATGGCTACACCTTC.

The chain couples TRBV20-1 to TRBJ2-5; D uncertain. With 5 bases removed from V and 7 bases from J, the gap between germline ends came to 8 bases. Germline V gene lookup returns CDR1 DFQATT and CDR2 SNEGSKA (reference sequence). This CDR3 region has 10 residues. The CDR3 reads CSAPIGTQYF. In DNA form, the CDR3 reads TGCAGTGCTCCTATTGGGACCCAGTACTTC.

Concerning this clonotype itself: One junction end does not reproduce the germline sequence, and a read error may be involved. The V gene is TRBV12-3 or TRBV12-4, the J gene TRBJ2-1, with 10 bases fitting TRBD2. The CDR3 runs 13 residues. The CDR3 loop is CASSLAGDYEQFF. Written as DNA, the CDR3 is TGTGCCAGCAGTCTAGCGGGGGACTATGAGCAGTTCTTC.

As regards this clonotype: One end of the junction fails to match germline, which may point to a read error. The chain carries TRBV28 and TRBJ2-5, with D perhaps TRBD2 (5 bases). This CDR3 comprises 15 residues. The germline V gene has CDR1 MDHEN and CDR2 SYDVKM. CDR3: CAGSLMKPGEETQYF. The CDR3 DNA is TGTGCCGGCAGTTTAATGAAGCCCGGGGAGGAGACCCAGTACTTC.

This clonotype was observed a few times. This chain uses TRBV12-3 or TRBV12-4 with TRBJ1-5, with TRBD1 matching over 7 bases. The CDR3 has 16 residues. J gave up 3 bases and V 1 base, and 6 bases lay outside the gene matches. The CDR3 is CASSLDTGAINQPQHF. For the CDR3, the DNA is TGTGCCAGCAGTTTAGATACAGGGGCGATCAATCAGCCCCAGCATTTT.

Ten or more counts support this clonotype. This chain joins TRBV7-2 and TRBJ2-7, with TRBD1 identical over 7 bases. The CDR3 length is 22 residues. Germline V CDR1 and CDR2: SGHTA, FQGNSA. Unmatched junction bases numbered 29, after V lost 3 bases and J lost 3 bases. This CDR3 reads CASSFLPPEGTAGQAYLYEQYF. In DNA form, the CDR3 reads TGTGCCAGCAGCTTCTTACCACCCGAAGGGACAGCCGGCCAGGCGTACCTCTACGAGCAGTACTTC.

This clonotype was counted between two and nine times. This rearrangement joins TRBV3-1 to TRBJ2-7; 8 bases are shared with TRBD1. Trimming at V came to 4 bases and at J to 7 bases, leaving 6 bases not matched to a gene. The CDR3 consists of 13 residues. Germline CDR1 and CDR2: LGHDT and YNNKEL (reference sequence). The CDR3 bases are TGTGCCAGCAGCCTCAGGGGGCTGAGGGAGCAGTACTTC. It translates to CASSLRGLREQYF.

This chain links TRBV30 with TRBJ2-7, with TRBD1 matching 10 bases. This CDR3 is built from 14 residues. V lost 2 bases and J lost 5; bases outside the gene matches: 6. Germline CDR1 GTSNPN, CDR2 SVGIG (reference sequence). DNA for the CDR3: TGTGCCTGGAGTCCCCTTGACAGGGGGCACGAGCAGTACTTC. Its protein product is CAWSPLDRGHEQYF.

The V call is TRBV4-2, the J call TRBJ2-1, with TRBD1 identical over 7 bases. CDR1 LGHNA and CDR2 YNFKEQ come from the germline V gene. Germline trimming cut 4 bases from V and 5 bases from J; bases unmatched to any gene: 8. The length of the CDR3 is 15 residues. CDR3 sequence (DNA): TGTGCCAGCAGCCGATACAGGGGAGATAACAATGAGCAGTTCTTC. Translation: CASSRYRGDNNEQFF.

This clonotype was recorded at least ten times. The gene calls are TRBV20-1 and TRBJ2-5, with D possibly being TRBD1 (5 bases). The CDR3 is 14 amino acids. V lost 2 bases and J 4 bases, leaving 14 bases between the germline ends. Germline loops: CDR1 DFQATT, CDR2 SNEGSKA (reference sequence). The CDR3 protein is CSARPPRVGETQYF. DNA of the CDR3: TGCAGTGCTAGACCACCCAGGGTAGGAGAGACCCAGTACTTC.

The rearrangement links TRBV20-1 to TRBJ1-5; a possible D gene is TRBD1 (5 bases). The V and J ends lost 7 bases and 2 bases respectively, with 18 bases between them. There are 15 residues in the CDR3. The germline V gene has CDR1 DFQATT and CDR2 SNEGSKA (reference sequence). The CDR3 loop is CSVSGMVYGNQPQHF. The DNA for the CDR3 is TGCAGTGTTTCAGGGATGGTTTACGGCAATCAGCCCCAGCATTTT.

The CDR3 sequence is CSARGDTKNYGYTF. The DNA of the CDR3 is TGCAGTGCTAGAGGGGACACCAAGAACTATGGCTACACCTTC. The V call is TRBV20-1, the J call TRBJ1-2; the D gene is possibly TRBD1 (6 bases). In germline, CDR1 is DFQATT, CDR2 SNEGSKA (reference sequence). This CDR3 region has 14 residues. V lost 1 base and J 2 bases, leaving 11 bases between the germline ends.

This chain joins TRBV9 and TRBJ1-6, with D tentatively TRBD1 (5 bases). This CDR3 spans 13 amino acids. Trimming cost V 0 bases and J 15 bases, with 13 bases left between them. CDR1 is SGDLS, CDR2 YYNGEE, per germline. CDR3 sequence: CASSVAGDSRLHF. DNA for the CDR3: TGTGCCAGCAGCGTAGCCGGGGACTCCCGCCTCCACTTT.

The chain carries TRBV6-5 and TRBJ2-1, with D maybe TRBD1 (6 bases). Trimming shortened V by 6 bases and J by 7 bases, and 19 bases separated the two germline ends. The CDR3 totals 15 residues. Germline CDR1 is MNHEY and CDR2 is SVGAGI. The CDR3 nucleotides read TGTGCCAGCAGGAGGGGGTCCCGAACAGCAAATGAGCAGTTCTTC. It codes for CASRRGSRTANEQFF.

A few counts support this clonotype. The chain couples TRBV2 to TRBJ1-5, with TRBD1 as a possible D gene (5 bases). Trimming removed 5 bases from V and 6 bases from J, with 17 bases in between. Germline CDR1 reads SNHLY; CDR2 reads FYNNEI. The CDR3 runs 15 residues. The CDR3 DNA sequence: TGTGCCAGCAGTCCAAGGAGGGGTGGGGCTCAGCCCCAGCATTTT. Its protein is CASSPRRGGAQPQHF.

Turning to this clonotype: A clone one base away is much larger, so this may be a read error. The rearrangement joins TRBV20-1 to TRBJ2-1; 12 bases align to TRBD2. The junction had 19 bases not matched to a gene; V was cut back by 8 bases and J by 8 bases. The CDR3 has 17 amino acids. Looked up from germline, CDR1 is DFQATT and CDR2 is SNEGSKA (reference sequence). The CDR3 DNA sequence: TGCAGTACTAACCCCTCTAGCGGGGGGGCATCAGGATATGAGCAGTTCTTC. This encodes CSTNPSSGGASGYEQFF.

Note on this clonotype: Given a much more abundant clone one base away, this may be a read error. This chain links TRBV19 with TRBJ2-1, with TRBD1 as a possible D gene (5 bases). CDR1 and CDR2 from the germline V gene are LNHDA and SQIVND (reference sequence). The ends were cut back, 7 bases at V and 1 base at J, with 11 bases in the middle. The CDR3 totals 14 residues. Here the CDR3 reads CASKGRDSYNEQFF. DNA of the CDR3: TGTGCCAGTAAGGGCAGGGATTCCTACAATGAGCAGTTCTTC.

This clonotype was detected only a few times. This rearrangement joins TRBV27 to TRBJ2-5; no reliable D call. Trimming pared 1 base from V and 3 bases from J, leaving 12 bases between. The CDR3 extends over 15 amino acids. In germline, CDR1 is MNHEY, CDR2 SMNVEV (reference sequence). Here the CDR3 reads CASSLWGFQEETQYF. CDR3 in DNA: TGTGCCAGCAGTTTATGGGGTTTTCAGGAAGAGACCCAGTACTTC.